These 5 T cell receptor beta chains were sequenced from one sample in a study of preoperative IRX-2 immunotherapy in early breast cancer. TCRdb's copy holds only in-frame clones and misses some; the assay was immunoSEQ multiplex PCR. The data show more than 20,000 clones, approximately 77% seen once. The treatment here: preoperative locoregional IRX-2 cytokine immunotherapy. Specimen: lymph node tissue, collected after IRX-2 immunotherapy. Receptors were obtained from a human donor with breast cancer.

The chain couples TRBV19 to TRBJ1-2, with 7 bases lining up with TRBD1. This CDR3 has 15 residues. The germline gives CDR1 LNHDA, CDR2 SQIVND (reference sequence). V trimming: 4 bases; J trimming: 6 bases; junction bases outside the gene matches: 11. The CDR3 sequence: CASSTLGDSPNGYTF. In DNA, the CDR3 is TGTGCCAGTAGTACCCTCGGGGACAGCCCCAATGGCTACACCTTC. The full variable domain, in which reference TRBV19 and TRBJ1-2 provide the parts outside the CDR3, is DGGITQSPKYLFRKEGQNVTLSCEQNLNHDAMYWYRQDPGQGLRLIYYSQIVNDFQKGDIAEGYSVSREKKESFPLTVTSAQKNPTAFYLCASSTLGDSPNGYTFGSGTRLTVV.

The V call is TRBV30, the J call TRBJ2-6; TRBD2 might be the D (5 bases). Germline lookup yields CDR1 GTSNPN and CDR2 SVGIG (reference sequence). The V and J ends lost 7 bases and 4 bases respectively, with 11 bases between them. The CDR3 is 13 residues long. The CDR3 is CAFGVAGANVLTF. The CDR3 DNA reads as TGTGCCTTCGGGGTGGCCGGGGCCAACGTCCTGACTTTC.

This rearrangement joins TRBV15 to TRBJ2-3, with a weak D call TRBD1 (6 bases). Trimming left V 2 bases short and J 0 bases short, with 15 bases between. CDR3 length: 17 amino acids. Germline values: CDR1 LNHNV, CDR2 YYDKDF (reference sequence). The CDR3 spells CATSRYRTATSTDTQYF. The CDR3 nucleotides read TGTGCCACCAGCAGATACCGGACAGCAACTAGCACAGATACGCAGTATTTT. Full variable domain (remainder filled in from reference TRBV15 and TRBJ2-3): DAMVIQNPRYQVTQFGKPVTLSCSQTLNHNVMYWYQQKSSQAPKLLFHYYDKDFNNEADTPDNFQSRRPNTSFCFLDIRSPGLGDTAMYLCATSRYRTATSTDTQYFGPGTRLTVL.

The V and J genes are TRBV6-8 and TRBJ2-3; no definite D call. The V end was cut by 8 bases, the J end by 0 bases, with 9 bases between. The CDR3 runs 13 residues. Germline lookup yields CDR1 MNHGY and CDR2 SAAAGT. CDR3 bases: TGTGCCAGCCGGCCACTGAGCACAGATACGCAGTATTTT. The encoded protein is CASRPLSTDTQYF.

The rearrangement links TRBV12-5 to TRBJ2-5; 7 nucleotides agree with TRBD1. The CDR3 has 12 amino acids. The V gene's germline CDR1 is LGHNT and CDR2 FRNRAP. V shed 1 base, J shed 10 bases, and the junction held 3 bases outside the gene matches. The CDR3 bases are TGTGCTAGTGGTTTGGCGACAGGGATCCAGTACTTC. It codes for CASGLATGIQYF.